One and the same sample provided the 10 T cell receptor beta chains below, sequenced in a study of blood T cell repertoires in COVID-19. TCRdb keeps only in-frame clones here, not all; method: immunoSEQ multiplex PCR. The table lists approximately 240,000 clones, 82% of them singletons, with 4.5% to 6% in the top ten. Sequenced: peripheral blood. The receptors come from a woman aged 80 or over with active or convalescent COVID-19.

CDR3 nucleotides: TGTGCCAGCACCAGGAGGGACGCCCGAGAGACCCAGTACTTC. Protein: CASTRRDARETQYF. The rearrangement joins TRBV5-4 to TRBJ2-5, with D possibly matching TRBD2 (6 bases). V was shortened by 6 bases and J by 4 bases, with 16 bases between the two germline ends. CDR1 SGHNT and CDR2 YYREEE come from the germline V gene (reference sequence). This CDR3 comprises 14 residues.

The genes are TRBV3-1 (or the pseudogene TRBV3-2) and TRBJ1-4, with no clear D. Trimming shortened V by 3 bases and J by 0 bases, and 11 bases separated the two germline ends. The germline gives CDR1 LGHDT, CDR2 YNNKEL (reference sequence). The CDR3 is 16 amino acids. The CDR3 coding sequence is TGTGCCAGCAGCCACACCAGTCACGCAACTAATGAAAAACTGTTTTTT. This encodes CASSHTSHATNEKLFF.

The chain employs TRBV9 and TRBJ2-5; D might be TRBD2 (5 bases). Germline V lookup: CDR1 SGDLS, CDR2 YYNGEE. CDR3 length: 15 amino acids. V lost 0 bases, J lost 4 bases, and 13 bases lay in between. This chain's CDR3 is CASSVDSGSGETQYF. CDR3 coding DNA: TGTGCCAGCAGCGTAGACTCTGGAAGCGGAGAGACCCAGTACTTC.

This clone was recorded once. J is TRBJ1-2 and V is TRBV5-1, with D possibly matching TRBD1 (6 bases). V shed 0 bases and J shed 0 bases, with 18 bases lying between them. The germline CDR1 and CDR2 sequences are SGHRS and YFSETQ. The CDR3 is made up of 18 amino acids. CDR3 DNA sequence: TGCGCCAGCAGCTTGGTGGTCGTTCAGGGGTATGCTAACTATGGCTACACCTTC. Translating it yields CASSLVVVQGYANYGYTF.

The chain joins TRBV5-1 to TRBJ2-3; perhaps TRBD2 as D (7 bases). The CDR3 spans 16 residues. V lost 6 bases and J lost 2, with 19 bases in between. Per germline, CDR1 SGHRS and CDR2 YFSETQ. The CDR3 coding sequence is TGCGCCAGCACCCAACGGGGGGCGGGGACCACAGATACGCAGTATTTT. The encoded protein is CASTQRGAGTTDTQYF. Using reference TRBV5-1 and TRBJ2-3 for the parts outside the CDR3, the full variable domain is KAGVTQTPRYLIKTRGQQVTLSCSPISGHRSVSWYQQTPGQGLQFLFEYFSETQRNKGNFPGRFSGRQFSNSRSEMNVSTLELGDSALYLCASTQRGAGTTDTQYFGPGTRLTVL.

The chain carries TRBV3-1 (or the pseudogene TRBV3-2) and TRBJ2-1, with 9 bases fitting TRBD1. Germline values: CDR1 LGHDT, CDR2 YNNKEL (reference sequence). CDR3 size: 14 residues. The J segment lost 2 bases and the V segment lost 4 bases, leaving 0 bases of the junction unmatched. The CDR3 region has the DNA TGTGCCAGCAGCCGACAGGGGGCCTACAATGAGCAGTTCTTC. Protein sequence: CASSRQGAYNEQFF.

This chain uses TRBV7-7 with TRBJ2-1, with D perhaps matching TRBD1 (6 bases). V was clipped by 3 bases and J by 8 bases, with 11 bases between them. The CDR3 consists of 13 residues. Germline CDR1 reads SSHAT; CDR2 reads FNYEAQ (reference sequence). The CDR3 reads CASSFSRGDEQFF. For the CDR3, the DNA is TGTGCCAGCAGCTTTAGCAGGGGTGATGAGCAGTTCTTC.

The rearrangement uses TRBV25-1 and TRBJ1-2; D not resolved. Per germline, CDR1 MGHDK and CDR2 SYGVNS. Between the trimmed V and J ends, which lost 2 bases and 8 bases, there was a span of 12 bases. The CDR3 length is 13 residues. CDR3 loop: CASSEVTAGGYTF. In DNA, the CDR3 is TGTGCCAGCAGTGAAGTTACGGCGGGAGGCTACACCTTC.

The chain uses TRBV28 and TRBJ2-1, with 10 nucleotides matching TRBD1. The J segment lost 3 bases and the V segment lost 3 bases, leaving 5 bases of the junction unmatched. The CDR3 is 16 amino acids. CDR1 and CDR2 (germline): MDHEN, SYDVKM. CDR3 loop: CASSFLGQGDYNEQFF. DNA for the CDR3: TGTGCCAGCAGTTTTTTAGGACAGGGGGACTACAATGAGCAGTTCTTC.

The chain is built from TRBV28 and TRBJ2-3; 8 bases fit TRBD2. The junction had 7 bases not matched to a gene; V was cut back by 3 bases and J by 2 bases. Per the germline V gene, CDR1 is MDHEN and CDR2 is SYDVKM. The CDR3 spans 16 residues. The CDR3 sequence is CASSFGTRDTTDTQYF. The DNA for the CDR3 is TGTGCCAGCAGTTTCGGGACTAGAGACACCACAGATACGCAGTATTTT. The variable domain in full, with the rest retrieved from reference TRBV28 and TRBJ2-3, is DVKVTQSSRYLVKRTGEKVFLECVQDMDHENMFWYRQDPGLGLRLIYFSYDVKMKEKGDIPEGYSVSREKKERFSLILESASTNQTSMYLCASSFGTRDTTDTQYFGPGTRLTVL.